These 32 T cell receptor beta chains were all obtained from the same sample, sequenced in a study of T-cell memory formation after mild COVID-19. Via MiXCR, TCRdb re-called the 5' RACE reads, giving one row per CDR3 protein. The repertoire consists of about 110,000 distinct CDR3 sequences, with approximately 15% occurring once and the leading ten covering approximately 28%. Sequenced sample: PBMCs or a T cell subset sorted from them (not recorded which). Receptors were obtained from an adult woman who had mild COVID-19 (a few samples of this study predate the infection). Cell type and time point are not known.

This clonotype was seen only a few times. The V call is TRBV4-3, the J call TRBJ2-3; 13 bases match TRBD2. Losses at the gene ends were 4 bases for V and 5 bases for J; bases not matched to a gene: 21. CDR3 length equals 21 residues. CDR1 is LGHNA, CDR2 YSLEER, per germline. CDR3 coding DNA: TGCGCCAGCAGCCCCACAGCCATCCTTACTAGCGGGAGGGCCCGGGGAGATACGCAGTATTTT. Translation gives CASSPTAILTSGRARGDTQYF.

The CDR3 here is CASSFYGSTEAFF. The CDR3 coding sequence is TGTGCCAGCAGTTTTTACGGTAGCACTGAAGCTTTCTTT. The chain uses TRBV12-3 or TRBV12-4 and TRBJ1-1; D not resolved. Trimming shortened V by 3 bases and J by 4 bases, and 9 bases separated the two germline ends. This CDR3 is 13 amino acids long.

Here the CDR3 reads CASSPGLAVFTDTQYF. DNA of the CDR3: TGTGCCAGCAGCCCAGGACTAGCGGTTTTCACAGATACGCAGTATTTT. The chain recombines TRBV11-1 with TRBJ2-3, with 10 bases aligning to TRBD2. The germline CDR1 and CDR2 sequences are SGHAT and FQDESV (reference sequence). The CDR3 loop spans 16 amino acids. Trimming removed 5 bases from V and 2 bases from J; junction bases left unmatched: 7.

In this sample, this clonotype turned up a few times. CDR3 sequence reads: CASSQVGGGLGTDTQYF. The CDR3 region has the DNA TGCGCCAGCTCCCAAGTAGGGGGCGGACTAGGCACAGATACGCAGTATTTT. The gene calls are TRBV5-1 and TRBJ2-3; D may correspond to TRBD1 or TRBD2 (7 bases each). Germline lookup yields CDR1 SGHRS and CDR2 YFSETQ. V lost 7 bases and J 1 base, leaving 22 bases between the germline ends. This CDR3 is built from 17 residues.

The CDR3 sequence is CASTILPGQGYEQYF. CDR3 in DNA: TGTGCCAGCACTATTCTTCCGGGACAGGGGTACGAGCAGTACTTC. The J gene is TRBJ2-7, the V gene TRBV6-6; 10 bases match TRBD1. J gave up 4 bases and V 7 bases, and 10 bases lay outside the gene matches. Germline V gene sequence: CDR1 MNHNY, CDR2 SVGAGI (reference sequence). CDR3 length: 15 amino acids.

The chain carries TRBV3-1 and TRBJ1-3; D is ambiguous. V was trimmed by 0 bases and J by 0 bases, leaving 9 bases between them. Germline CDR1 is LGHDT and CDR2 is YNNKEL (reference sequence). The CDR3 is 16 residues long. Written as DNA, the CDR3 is TGTGCCAGCAGCCAAGATCCGCCAGACTCTGGAAACACCATATATTTT. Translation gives CASSQDPPDSGNTIYF.

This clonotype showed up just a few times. The CDR3 region is CASSKGGTGTDTQYF. CDR3 bases: TGTGCCAGCAGCAAGGGGGGTACGGGCACAGATACGCAGTATTTT. The chain couples TRBV7-9 to TRBJ2-3, with D possibly being TRBD1 or TRBD2 (6 bases each). V shed 5 bases and J shed 1 base, with 13 bases lying between them. CDR1 is SEHNR and CDR2 is FQNEAQ in the germline V gene (reference sequence). The CDR3 has 15 amino acids.

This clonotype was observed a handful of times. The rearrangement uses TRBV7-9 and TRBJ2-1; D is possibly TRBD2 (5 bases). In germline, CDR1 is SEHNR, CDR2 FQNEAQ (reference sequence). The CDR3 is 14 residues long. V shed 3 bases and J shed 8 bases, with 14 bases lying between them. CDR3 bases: TGTGCCAGCAGCTTCAGCGGTAGTTCCCATGAGCAGTTCTTC. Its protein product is CASSFSGSSHEQFF.

The chain's CDR3 is CASSLGGSKNEQYF. The DNA of the CDR3 is TGTGCCAGCAGTTTAGGCGGGAGTAAGAACGAGCAGTACTTC. The chain joins TRBV27 to TRBJ2-7; 7 bases match TRBD2. The CDR3 covers 14 residues. Germline CDR1 is MNHEY and CDR2 is SMNVEV (reference sequence). V lost 2 bases to trimming and J lost 5 bases; unmatched junction nucleotides: 6.

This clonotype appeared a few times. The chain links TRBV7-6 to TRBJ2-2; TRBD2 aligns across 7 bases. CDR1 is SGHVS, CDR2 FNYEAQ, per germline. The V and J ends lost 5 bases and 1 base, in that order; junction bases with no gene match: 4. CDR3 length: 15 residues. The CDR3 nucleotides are TGTGCCAGCAGCATAATAGCGGGGAACACCGGGGAGCTGTTTTTT. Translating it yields CASSIIAGNTGELFF.

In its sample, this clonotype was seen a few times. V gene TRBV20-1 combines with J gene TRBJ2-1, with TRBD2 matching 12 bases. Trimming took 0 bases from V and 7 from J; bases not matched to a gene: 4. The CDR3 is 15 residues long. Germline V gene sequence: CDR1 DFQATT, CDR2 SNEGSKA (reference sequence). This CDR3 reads CSARDASGRENEQFF. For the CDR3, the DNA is TGCAGTGCTAGAGATGCTAGCGGGAGGGAAAATGAGCAGTTCTTC.

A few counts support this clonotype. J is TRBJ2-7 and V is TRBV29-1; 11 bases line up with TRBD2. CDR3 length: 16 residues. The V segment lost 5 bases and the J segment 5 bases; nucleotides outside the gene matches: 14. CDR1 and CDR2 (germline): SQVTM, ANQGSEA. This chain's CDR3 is CSVMYWASGRTNEQYF. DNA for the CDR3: TGCAGCGTTATGTACTGGGCTAGCGGGAGGACAAACGAGCAGTACTTC.

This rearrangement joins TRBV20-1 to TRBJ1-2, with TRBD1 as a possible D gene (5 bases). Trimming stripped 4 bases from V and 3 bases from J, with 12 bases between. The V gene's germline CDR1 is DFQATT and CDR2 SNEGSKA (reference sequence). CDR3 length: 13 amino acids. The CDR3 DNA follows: TGCAGTGCTACCTGGGACGGAGACTATGGCTACACCTTC. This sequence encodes CSATWDGDYGYTF.

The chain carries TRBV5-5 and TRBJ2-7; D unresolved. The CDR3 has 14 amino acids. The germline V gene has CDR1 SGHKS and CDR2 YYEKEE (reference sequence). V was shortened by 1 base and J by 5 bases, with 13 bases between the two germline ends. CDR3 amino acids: CASSLKWSPDEQYF. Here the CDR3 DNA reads TGTGCCAGCAGCTTGAAATGGTCCCCCGACGAGCAGTACTTC.

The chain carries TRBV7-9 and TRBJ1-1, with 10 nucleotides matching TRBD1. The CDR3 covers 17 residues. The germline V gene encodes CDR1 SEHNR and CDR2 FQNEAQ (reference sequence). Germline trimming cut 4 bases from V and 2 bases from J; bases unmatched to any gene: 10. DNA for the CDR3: TGTGCCAGCAGCTCCCTACCGGGACAGGGGCCAAACACTGAAGCTTTCTTT. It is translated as CASSSLPGQGPNTEAFF.

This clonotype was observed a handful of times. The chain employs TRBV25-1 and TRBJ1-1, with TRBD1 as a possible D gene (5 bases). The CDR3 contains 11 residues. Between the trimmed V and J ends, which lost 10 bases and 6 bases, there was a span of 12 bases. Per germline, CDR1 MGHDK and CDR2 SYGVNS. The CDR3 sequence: CATEGGAEAFF. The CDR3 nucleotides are TGTGCCACGGAGGGAGGGGCTGAAGCTTTCTTT.

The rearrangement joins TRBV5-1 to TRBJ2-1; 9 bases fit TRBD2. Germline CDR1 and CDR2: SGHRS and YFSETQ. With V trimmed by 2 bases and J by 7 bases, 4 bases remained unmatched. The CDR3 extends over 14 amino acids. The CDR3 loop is CASSFRLAENEQFF. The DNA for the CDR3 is TGCGCCAGCAGCTTCCGACTAGCGGAAAATGAGCAGTTCTTC.

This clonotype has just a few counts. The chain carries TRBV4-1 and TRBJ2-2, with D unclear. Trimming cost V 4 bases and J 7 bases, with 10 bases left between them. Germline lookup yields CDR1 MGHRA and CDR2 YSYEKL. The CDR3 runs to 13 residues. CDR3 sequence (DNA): TGCGCCAGCAGCCCAGATCGTAGCGGGGAGCTGTTTTTT. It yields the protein CASSPDRSGELFF.

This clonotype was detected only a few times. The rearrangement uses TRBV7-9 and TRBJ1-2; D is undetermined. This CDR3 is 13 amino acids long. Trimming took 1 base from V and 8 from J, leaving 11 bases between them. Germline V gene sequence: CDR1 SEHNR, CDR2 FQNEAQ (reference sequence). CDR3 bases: TGTGCCAGCAGCTTAGATCTATTACGCGGCTACACCTTC. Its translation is CASSLDLLRGYTF.

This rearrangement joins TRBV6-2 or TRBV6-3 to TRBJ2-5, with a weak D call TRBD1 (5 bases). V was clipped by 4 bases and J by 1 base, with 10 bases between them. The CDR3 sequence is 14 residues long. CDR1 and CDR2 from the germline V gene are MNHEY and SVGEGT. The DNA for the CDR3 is TGTGCCAGCAGTTCCCAGGGTTTCCAAGAGACCCAGTACTTC. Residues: CASSSQGFQETQYF.

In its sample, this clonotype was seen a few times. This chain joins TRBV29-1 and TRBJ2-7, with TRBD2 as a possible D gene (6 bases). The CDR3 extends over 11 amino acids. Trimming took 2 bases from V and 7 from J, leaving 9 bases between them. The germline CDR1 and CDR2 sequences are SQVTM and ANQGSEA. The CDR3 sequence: CSVEKEGEQYF. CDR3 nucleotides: TGCAGCGTTGAAAAGGAGGGGGAGCAGTACTTC.

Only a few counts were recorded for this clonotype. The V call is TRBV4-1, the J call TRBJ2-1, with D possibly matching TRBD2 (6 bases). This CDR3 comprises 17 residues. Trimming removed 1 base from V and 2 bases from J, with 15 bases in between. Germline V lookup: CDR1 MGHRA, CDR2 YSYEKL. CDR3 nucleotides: TGCGCCAGCAGCCAAGTTGGGACGGGGGATCCCTACAATGAGCAGTTCTTC. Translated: CASSQVGTGDPYNEQFF.

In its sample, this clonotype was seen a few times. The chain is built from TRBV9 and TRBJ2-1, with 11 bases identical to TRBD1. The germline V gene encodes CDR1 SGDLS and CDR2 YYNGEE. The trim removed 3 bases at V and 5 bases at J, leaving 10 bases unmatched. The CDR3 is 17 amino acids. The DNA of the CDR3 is TGTGCCAGCAGCGCGTACGAGGACAGGGGGCCGGACAATGAGCAGTTCTTC. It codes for CASSAYEDRGPDNEQFF.

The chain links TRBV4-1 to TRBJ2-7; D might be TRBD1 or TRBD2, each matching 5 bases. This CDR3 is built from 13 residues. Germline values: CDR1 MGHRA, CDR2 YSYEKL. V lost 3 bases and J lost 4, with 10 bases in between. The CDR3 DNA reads TGCGCCAGCAGCCATGGGGACGGGTACGAGCAGTACTTC. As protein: CASSHGDGYEQYF.

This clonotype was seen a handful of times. Here the CDR3 reads CASSPPRETQYF. The CDR3 DNA sequence: TGTGCCAGCAGCCCCCCAAGAGAGACCCAGTACTTC. The rearrangement uses TRBV7-9 and TRBJ2-5; D remains unclear. The CDR3 is 12 residues long. Deletions cut 5 bases from V and 4 bases from J, with 8 bases between. CDR1 and CDR2 from the germline V gene are SEHNR and FQNEAQ (reference sequence).

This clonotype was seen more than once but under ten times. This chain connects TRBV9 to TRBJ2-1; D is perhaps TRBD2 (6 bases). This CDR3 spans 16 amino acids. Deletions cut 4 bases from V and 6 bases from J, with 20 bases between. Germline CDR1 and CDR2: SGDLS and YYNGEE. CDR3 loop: CASSPLGGEVGNEQFF. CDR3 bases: TGTGCCAGCAGCCCGCTGGGAGGTGAAGTTGGCAATGAGCAGTTCTTC. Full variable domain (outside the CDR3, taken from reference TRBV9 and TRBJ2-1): DSGVTQTPKHLITATGQRVTLRCSPRSGDLSVYWYQQSLDQGLQFLIQYYNGEERAKGNILERFSAQQFPDLHSELNLSSLELGDSALYFCASSPLGGEVGNEQFFGPGTRLTVL.

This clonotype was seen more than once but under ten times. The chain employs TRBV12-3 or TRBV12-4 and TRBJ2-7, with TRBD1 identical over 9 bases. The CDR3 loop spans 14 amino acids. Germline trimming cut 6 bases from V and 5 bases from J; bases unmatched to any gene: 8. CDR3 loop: CASSRRDRDDEQYF. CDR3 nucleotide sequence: TGTGCCAGCAGCCGCCGGGACAGGGATGACGAGCAGTACTTC.

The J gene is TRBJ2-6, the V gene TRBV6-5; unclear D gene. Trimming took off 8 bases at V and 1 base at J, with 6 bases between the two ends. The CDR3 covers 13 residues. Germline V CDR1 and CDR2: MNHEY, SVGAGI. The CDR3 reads CASDTSGANVLTF. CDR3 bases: TGTGCCAGCGACACATCTGGGGCCAACGTCCTGACTTTC.

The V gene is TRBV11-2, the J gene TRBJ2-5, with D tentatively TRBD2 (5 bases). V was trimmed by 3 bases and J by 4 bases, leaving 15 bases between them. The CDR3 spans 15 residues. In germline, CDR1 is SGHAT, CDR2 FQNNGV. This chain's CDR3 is CASSLLGSEGETQYF. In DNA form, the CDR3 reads TGTGCCAGCAGCTTGCTGGGTAGCGAGGGAGAGACCCAGTACTTC.

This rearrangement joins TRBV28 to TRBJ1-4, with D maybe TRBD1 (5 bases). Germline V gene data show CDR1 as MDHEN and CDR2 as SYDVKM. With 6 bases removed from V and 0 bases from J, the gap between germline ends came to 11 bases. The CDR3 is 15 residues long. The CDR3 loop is CASRAEDTTNEKLFF. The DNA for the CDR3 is TGTGCCAGCAGGGCTGAGGACACAACTAATGAAAAACTGTTTTTT. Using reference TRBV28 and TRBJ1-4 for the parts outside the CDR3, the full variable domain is DVKVTQSSRYLVKRTGEKVFLECVQDMDHENMFWYRQDPGLGLRLIYFSYDVKMKEKGDIPEGYSVSREKKERFSLILESASTNQTSMYLCASRAEDTTNEKLFFGSGTQLSVL.

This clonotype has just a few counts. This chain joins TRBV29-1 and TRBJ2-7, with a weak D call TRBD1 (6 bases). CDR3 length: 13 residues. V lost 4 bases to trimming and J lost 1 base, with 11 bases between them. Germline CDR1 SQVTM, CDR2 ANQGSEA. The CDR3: CSVGTGQSYEQYF. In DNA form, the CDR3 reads TGCAGCGTTGGCACAGGGCAATCCTACGAGCAGTACTTC.

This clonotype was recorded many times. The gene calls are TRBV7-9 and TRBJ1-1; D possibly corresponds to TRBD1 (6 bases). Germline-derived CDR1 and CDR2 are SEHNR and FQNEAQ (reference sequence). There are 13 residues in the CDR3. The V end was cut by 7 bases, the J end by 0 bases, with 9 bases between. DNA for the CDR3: TGTGCCAGCAAAACAGGGATGAACACTGAAGCTTTCTTT. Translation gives CASKTGMNTEAFF.